This entry lists 26 T cell receptor beta chains sequenced from one sample in a study of T cells after yellow fever vaccination. TCRdb re-called the 5' RACE reads with MiXCR, one entry per CDR3 protein. The top ten clones hold less than 2.5% of a sample with more than 65,000 distinct CDR3 sequences, about 6% of them seen once. Sequenced here: CD4+ T cells sorted from PBMCs, sampled approximately 16 days after the first yellow fever vaccination. Receptor source: a man aged 18 to 35 who received the YFV17D yellow fever vaccine.

This clonotype was recorded many times. The chain recombines TRBV4-3 with TRBJ1-4, with D tentatively TRBD1 (5 bases). The V gene lost 6 bases and the J gene lost 4 bases, with 12 bases spanning the gap. Germline values: CDR1 LGHNA, CDR2 YSLEER. The CDR3 runs 14 residues. The CDR3 bases are TGCGCCAGCAGATACCGGCAGGGTAATGAAAAACTGTTTTTT. The encoded protein is CASRYRQGNEKLFF.

In this sample, this clonotype turned up a few times. The CDR3 is CASSVGNSQETQYF. The CDR3 nucleotides are TGTGCCAGCAGCGTAGGAAATAGCCAAGAGACCCAGTACTTC. The rearrangement links TRBV9 to TRBJ2-5; no clear D. The V end was cut by 0 bases, the J end by 1 base, with 7 bases between. This CDR3 region has 14 residues. The germline V gene encodes CDR1 SGDLS and CDR2 YYNGEE.

In regard to this clonotype: With a much larger clone just one base away, this may be a read error. This rearrangement joins TRBV20-1 to TRBJ2-3; maybe TRBD2 (7 bases). Germline V gene lookup returns CDR1 DFQATT and CDR2 SNEGSKA (reference sequence). CDR3 size: 13 residues. The CDR3 reads CCARGGGRDTQYF. CDR3 sequence (DNA): TGCTGTGCTAGAGGGGGGGGTAGAGATACGCAGTATTTT.

This clonotype was seen many times. The rearrangement joins TRBV6-5 to TRBJ2-2, with TRBD2 matching over 7 bases. Germline V gene data show CDR1 as MNHEY and CDR2 as SVGAGI. The CDR3 loop spans 16 amino acids. The J segment lost 2 bases and the V segment lost 3 bases, leaving 6 bases of the junction unmatched. CDR3 protein: CASSYQGLSNTGELFF. The CDR3 region has the DNA TGTGCCAGCAGTTATCAGGGACTAAGCAACACCGGGGAGCTGTTTTTT.

This clonotype was seen at least ten times. The rearrangement uses TRBV12-3 or TRBV12-4 and TRBJ2-1; TRBD1 or TRBD2 may be the D gene (6 bases each). Trimming shortened V by 3 bases and J by 8 bases, and 11 bases separated the two germline ends. The CDR3 spans 13 residues. The CDR3 DNA reads as TGTGCCAGCAGTTTTACGAGGGGGGATGAGCAGTTCTTC. Amino acid sequence: CASSFTRGDEQFF.

This clonotype was recorded many times. The chain couples TRBV7-3 to TRBJ2-3, with no clear D. Looked up from germline, CDR1 is SGHTA and CDR2 is FQGTGA. The CDR3 covers 15 residues. V was clipped by 5 bases and J by 10 bases, with 22 bases between them. The CDR3 region is CASSLLNPSASPQYF. The DNA for the CDR3 is TGTGCCAGCAGCCTATTAAACCCCTCGGCCTCGCCGCAGTATTTT. The full variable domain, completed using reference TRBV7-3 and TRBJ2-3, is GAGVSQTPSNKVTEKGKYVELRCDPISGHTALYWYRQSLGQGPEFLIYFQGTGAADDSGLPNDRFFAVRPEGSVSTLKIQRTERGDSAVYLCASSLLNPSASPQYFGPGTRLTVL.

In its sample, this clonotype was seen many times. CDR3 bases: TGTGCCAGCAGCCAAGGAGGAGCGGAGGGGTTCTTC. This gives the protein CASSQGGAEGFF. The genes are TRBV3-1 and TRBJ2-1; D is possibly TRBD2 (6 bases). The CDR3 is made up of 12 amino acids. Trimming shortened V by 1 base and J by 15 bases, and 13 bases separated the two germline ends. Germline assignment: CDR1 LGHDT and CDR2 YNNKEL (reference sequence).

The sample holds many counts of this clonotype. The V and J genes are TRBV10-3 and TRBJ2-7; D might be TRBD1 (5 bases). The V end lost 3 bases, the J end lost 5 bases, and 11 bases lay between the germline ends. The CDR3 sequence is 13 residues long. Germline CDR1 and CDR2: ENHRY and SYGVKD. The DNA for the CDR3 is TGTGCCATCAGTGACCCAGGGAAGCACGAGCAGTACTTC. Amino acids: CAISDPGKHEQYF.

This clonotype was detected many times. The rearrangement uses TRBV20-1 and TRBJ2-1, with 10 bases matching TRBD2. Germline CDR1 and CDR2: DFQATT and SNEGSKA (reference sequence). Trimming at V came to 6 bases and at J to 9 bases, leaving 14 bases not matched to a gene. This CDR3 is 15 amino acids long. CDR3 loop: CSALRSTSGWGEQFF. The CDR3 DNA sequence: TGCAGTGCCCTTCGCTCGACTAGCGGGTGGGGTGAGCAGTTCTTC.

Ten or more counts support this clonotype. CDR3 sequence (DNA): TGCGCCAGCAGTCGGGACAGGGGTGGGAATGAGCAGTTCTTC. Translation gives CASSRDRGGNEQFF. The gene calls are TRBV5-1 and TRBJ2-1; 10 nucleotides align to TRBD1. The germline V gene encodes CDR1 SGHRS and CDR2 YFSETQ. The J segment lost 7 bases and the V segment lost 5 bases, leaving 6 bases of the junction unmatched. This CDR3 region has 14 residues.

This clonotype occurred many times. V is TRBV3-1 and J is TRBJ1-1; tentative D call: TRBD1 (5 bases). The CDR3 runs 15 residues. Trimming shortened V by 3 bases and J by 10 bases, and 21 bases separated the two germline ends. Germline V gene sequence: CDR1 LGHDT, CDR2 YNNKEL (reference sequence). The DNA for the CDR3 is TGTGCCAGCAGCCAGGCTACGAGGTGGATCGGGGGAGCTTTCTTT. Its translation is CASSQATRWIGGAFF.

This clonotype was detected many times. This chain connects TRBV20-1 to TRBJ2-2, with a possible D match to TRBD2 (6 bases). The ends were cut back, 6 bases at V and 1 base at J, with 12 bases in the middle. CDR1 is DFQATT and CDR2 is SNEGSKA in the germline V gene (reference sequence). The CDR3 is made up of 14 amino acids. Written as DNA, the CDR3 is TGCAGTGCCACCCGGGGGAGGAACACCGGGGAGCTGTTTTTT. Protein sequence: CSATRGRNTGELFF.

This clonotype was detected many times. The rearrangement uses TRBV20-1 and TRBJ2-2; perhaps TRBD2 as D (7 bases). V dropped 3 bases and J dropped 3 bases, with 17 bases sitting between them. Germline CDR1 is DFQATT and CDR2 is SNEGSKA (reference sequence). The CDR3 spans 16 residues. The CDR3: CSARGRGVEYTGELFF. In DNA form, the CDR3 reads TGCAGTGCTAGGGGGAGGGGGGTAGAGTACACCGGGGAGCTGTTTTTT.

This clonotype came up many times. The chain couples TRBV5-1 to TRBJ1-5; D unclear. The CDR3 totals 15 residues. The germline V and J ends were trimmed by 0 bases and 0 bases, with 7 bases remaining between them. CDR1 and CDR2 (germline): SGHRS, YFSETQ. The CDR3 is CASSLAGTSNQPQHF. The CDR3 DNA reads as TGCGCCAGCAGCTTGGCGGGAACTAGCAATCAGCCCCAGCATTTT. Together with reference TRBV5-1 and TRBJ1-5, the CDR3 gives the full variable domain: KAGVTQTPRYLIKTRGQQVTLSCSPISGHRSVSWYQQTPGQGLQFLFEYFSETQRNKGNFPGRFSGRQFSNSRSEMNVSTLELGDSALYLCASSLAGTSNQPQHFGDGTRLSIL.

This clonotype showed up many times. The chain recombines TRBV6-2 or TRBV6-3 with TRBJ1-2; D remains ambiguous. The V gene's germline CDR1 is MNHEY and CDR2 SVGEGT. The V gene lost 0 bases and the J gene lost 8 bases, with 13 bases spanning the gap. This CDR3 spans 14 amino acids. The CDR3 loop is CASSYSIGEGGYTF. The DNA for the CDR3 is TGTGCCAGCAGTTACTCGATCGGGGAAGGGGGCTACACCTTC.

This clonotype was picked up many times. The V gene is TRBV9, the J gene TRBJ2-6, with D hard to call. Germline V lookup: CDR1 SGDLS, CDR2 YYNGEE. Trimming removed 4 bases at V and 0 bases at J, with 14 bases between. The CDR3 sequence is 17 residues long. The CDR3 region has the DNA TGTGCCAGCAGCCCCCGGACGGTCCCCTCTGGGGCCAACGTCCTGACTTTC. The encoded protein is CASSPRTVPSGANVLTF.

Ten or more counts support this clonotype. The chain links TRBV18 to TRBJ1-2; D may be TRBD1 (6 bases). Trimming cost V 2 bases and J 8 bases, with 15 bases left between them. CDR1 KGHSH and CDR2 LQKENI come from the germline V gene. The CDR3 length is 14 residues. The CDR3 coding sequence is TGTGCCAGCTCACCATCTCTCACAGGGAAAGGCTACACCTTC. The encoded protein is CASSPSLTGKGYTF.

This clonotype has a count of ten or more. The rearrangement uses TRBV7-9 and TRBJ2-7; weak D call: TRBD2 (5 bases). The germline V gene has CDR1 SEHNR and CDR2 FQNEAQ (reference sequence). CDR3 length equals 15 residues. V was shortened by 3 bases and J by 4 bases, with 16 bases between the two germline ends. The DNA of the CDR3 is TGTGCCAGCAGCTTCGGACGGGGAGATGTGTACGAGCAGTACTTC. Its translation: CASSFGRGDVYEQYF.

In its sample, this clonotype was seen a few times. The V call is TRBV19, the J call TRBJ1-5; 7 nucleotides agree with TRBD1. The V gene end was trimmed by 6 bases and the J gene end by 5 bases; junction bases not matched to a gene: 13. Looked up from germline, CDR1 is LNHDA and CDR2 is SQIVND (reference sequence). The CDR3 has 16 residues. CDR3 region: CASSPASGQDDQPQHF. As DNA, the CDR3 is TGTGCCAGTAGCCCTGCCTCCGGACAGGACGATCAGCCCCAGCATTTT.

Comments on this clonotype: Given a much more abundant clone one base away, this may be a read error. The chain is built from TRBV10-2 and TRBJ1-6; D is uncertain. CDR3 length: 14 residues. CDR1 WSHSY and CDR2 SAAADI come from the germline V gene. V dropped 4 bases and J dropped 5 bases, with 9 bases sitting between them. The CDR3 region has the DNA TGCGCCAGCAGTGGACTCTGGGATAATTCACCCCTCCACTTT. It codes for CASSGLWDNSPLHF.

Ten or more counts support this clonotype. The V call is TRBV20-1, the J call TRBJ2-5; 10 bases are a match to TRBD2. V gave up 1 base and J gave up 2 bases; unmatched junction bases: 10. The germline gives CDR1 DFQATT, CDR2 SNEGSKA (reference sequence). CDR3 length: 17 amino acids. CDR3 in DNA: TGCAGTGCTAGAGTTTGGGGCCTAGCGGGGGAACAAGAGACCCAGTACTTC. This translates into CSARVWGLAGEQETQYF.

This clonotype was observed a handful of times. This chain links TRBV9 with TRBJ2-6; D perhaps matches TRBD1 (5 bases). The V gene lost 3 bases and the J gene lost 2 bases, with 12 bases spanning the gap. The V gene's germline CDR1 is SGDLS and CDR2 YYNGEE. The CDR3 totals 16 residues. The CDR3: CASSAVMTAGANVLTF. The CDR3 nucleotides are TGTGCCAGCAGCGCCGTAATGACAGCTGGGGCCAACGTCCTGACTTTC.

This clonotype was recorded at least ten times. This rearrangement joins TRBV6-2 or TRBV6-3 to TRBJ2-1; TRBD2 is a possible D gene (7 bases). There are 17 residues in the CDR3. Trimming cost V 2 bases and J 0 bases, with 14 bases left between them. Germline-derived CDR1 and CDR2 are MNHEY and SVGEGT. The CDR3 sequence: CASSYGGGLSSYNEQFF. The CDR3 nucleotides are TGTGCCAGCAGTTACGGCGGGGGCCTGAGCTCCTACAATGAGCAGTTCTTC.

This clonotype was seen many times. The gene calls are TRBV6-5 and TRBJ1-1; D might be TRBD1 (5 bases). Germline values: CDR1 MNHEY, CDR2 SVGAGI. V was clipped by 0 bases and J by 10 bases, with 18 bases between them. The CDR3 covers 15 residues. CDR3 in amino acids: CASSYSEGSSPGAFF. The CDR3 DNA reads TGTGCCAGCAGTTACTCAGAGGGGTCCTCACCTGGAGCTTTCTTT.

Many counts were recorded for this clonotype. The J gene is TRBJ1-1, the V gene TRBV1. TRBV1 is a documented pseudogene. The CDR3 runs to 17 residues. CDR3: CTSSQDLSARMNTEAFF. CDR3 in DNA: TGCACCAGCAGCCAAGATCTCTCGGCCAGGATGAACACTGAAGCTTTCTTT.

This clonotype was detected many times. The V and J genes are TRBV15 and TRBJ1-5; no firm D call. This CDR3 has 15 residues. CDR1 LNHNV and CDR2 YYDKDF come from the germline V gene (reference sequence). Trimming shortened V by 1 base and J by 5 bases, and 12 bases separated the two germline ends. The CDR3 DNA follows: TGTGCCACCAGCAGAGTCATGGGGAGGGATCAGCCCCAGCATTTT. This encodes CATSRVMGRDQPQHF.